This T cell receptor (beta chain) was found in a study of T-cell reconstitution after alpha-beta-depleted transplantation in children. Deletions cut 3 bases from V and 2 bases from J, with 7 bases between. The germline gives CDR1 SQVTM, CDR2 ANQGSEA. The CDR3 is made up of 12 amino acids. Preparation of the TCRbeta library was carried out with unique molecular identifiers. MiXCR was run by TCRdb on the PCR reads, yielding one entry per CDR3 protein. The sample includes around 340,000 distinct CDR3 sequences, roughly 14% seen only once; the top ten take about 3.9%. Specimen: PBMCs, collected from the stem cell graft. This clonotype was sampled from a human donor who donated a stem cell graft to a child with Fanconi anemia. V gene TRBV29-1 combines with J gene TRBJ2-5, with a weak D call TRBD1 (5 bases). The CDR3 loop is CSVETAQETQYF. The CDR3 nucleotides are TGCAGCGTTGAGACAGCGCAAGAGACCCAGTACTTC.